The 19 T cell receptor beta chains below come from one sample, sequenced in a study of T cell changes during pregnancy in multiple sclerosis. Libraries were prepared by immunoSEQ multiplex PCR; TCRdb keeps only in-frame clonotypes and omits some of them. The profile covers around 120,000 clones, with roughly nine tenths appearing a single time and about 3% taken by the ten largest. The specimen was peripheral blood, collected after pregnancy. Every receptor here comes from a female donor with multiple sclerosis, enrolled in a pregnancy study.

This chain links TRBV27 with TRBJ2-7, with D perhaps TRBD2 (5 bases). CDR3 size: 14 residues. Germline loops: CDR1 MNHEY, CDR2 SMNVEV (reference sequence). Trimming removed 1 base from V and 2 bases from J, with 9 bases in between. CDR3 DNA sequence: TGTGCCAGCAGTTTATATGAGGGCCCCTACGAGCAGTACTTC. Translation gives CASSLYEGPYEQYF.

The V call is TRBV28, the J call TRBJ1-1; D gene uncertain. V was shortened by 6 bases and J by 0 bases, with 8 bases between the two germline ends. The germline V gene encodes CDR1 MDHEN and CDR2 SYDVKM. CDR3 size: 13 residues. For the CDR3, the DNA is TGTGCCAGCAGCCTAAAAATGAACACTGAAGCTTTCTTT. Protein product: CASSLKMNTEAFF.

The chain couples TRBV19 to TRBJ1-5; 7 bases fit TRBD1. The CDR3 has 14 residues. From germline, CDR1 is LNHDA and CDR2 SQIVND (reference sequence). V gave up 5 bases and J gave up 5 bases; unmatched junction bases: 6. The CDR3 DNA follows: TGTGCCAGTAGTCTCCGGGACAGAGATCAGCCCCAGCATTTT. It encodes CASSLRDRDQPQHF.

The chain is built from TRBV19 and TRBJ1-6, with unresolved D. V lost 7 bases, J lost 9 bases, and 16 bases lay in between. CDR3 length: 14 residues. CDR1 is LNHDA, CDR2 SQIVND, per germline (reference sequence). The CDR3 sequence is CASTAGPRGSPLHF. In DNA, the CDR3 is TGTGCCAGTACTGCCGGGCCCCGGGGTTCACCCCTCCACTTT.

The V call is TRBV11-2, the J call TRBJ2-3; a possible D gene is TRBD1 (6 bases). The germline CDR1 and CDR2 sequences are SGHAT and FQNNGV. V was cut by 5 bases and J by 6 bases, with 15 bases left in between. The CDR3 has 14 residues. CDR3 bases: TGTGCCAGCAGCCCAAACAGGGTTTCGGATACGCAGTATTTT. It is translated as CASSPNRVSDTQYF.

The V gene is TRBV7-6, the J gene TRBJ2-7, with no clear D. The germline CDR1 and CDR2 sequences are SGHVS and FNYEAQ. This CDR3 contains 14 residues. Trimming cost V 3 bases and J 5 bases, with 14 bases left between them. In nucleotides, the CDR3 is TGTGCCAGCAGCTTTCAGGAAGGCCCCCACGAGCAGTACTTC. Amino acids: CASSFQEGPHEQYF.

The chain is built from TRBV7-9 and TRBJ2-1; the D gene is possibly TRBD1 (6 bases). This CDR3 is 11 amino acids long. Trimming stripped 4 bases from V and 8 bases from J, with 6 bases between. CDR1 is SEHNR, CDR2 FQNEAQ, per germline (reference sequence). CDR3 in DNA: TGTGCCAGCAGCTGGACAGATGAGCAGTTCTTC. Translating it yields CASSWTDEQFF.

The chain joins TRBV10-3 to TRBJ2-5; 9 bases are a match to TRBD1. This CDR3 region has 14 residues. V was pared by 4 bases and J by 4 bases, with 4 bases of the junction left unmatched. Germline assignment: CDR1 ENHRY and CDR2 SYGVKD. CDR3 amino acids: CAISGKGQGETQYF. In nucleotides, the CDR3 is TGTGCCATCAGTGGGAAGGGACAGGGAGAGACCCAGTACTTC.

The chain links TRBV2 to TRBJ2-5; 12 nucleotides match TRBD2. Losses at the gene ends were 3 bases for V and 4 bases for J; bases not matched to a gene: 9. Germline lookup yields CDR1 SNHLY and CDR2 FYNNEI. The CDR3 has 17 residues. CDR3 amino acids: CASSEWLAGGPRETQYF. Written as DNA, the CDR3 is TGTGCCAGCAGTGAGTGGCTAGCGGGGGGGCCGCGAGAGACCCAGTACTTC. The full variable domain, its missing parts supplied by reference TRBV2 and TRBJ2-5, is EPEVTQTPSHQVTQMGQEVILRCVPISNHLYFYWYRQILGQKVEFLVSFYNNEISEKSEIFDDQFSVERPDGSNFTLKIRSTKLEDSAMYFCASSEWLAGGPRETQYFGPGTRLLVL.

This chain connects TRBV7-9 to TRBJ2-2; D might be TRBD2 (5 bases). CDR3 length: 14 amino acids. V dropped 8 bases and J dropped 1 base, with 11 bases sitting between them. From germline, CDR1 is SEHNR and CDR2 FQNEAQ (reference sequence). In nucleotides, the CDR3 is TGTGCCAGCCCCGGAGGTTGGAACACCGGGGAGCTGTTTTTT. It translates to CASPGGWNTGELFF.

The chain carries TRBV15 and TRBJ1-1; TRBD1 is a possible D gene (5 bases). The V and J ends lost 5 bases and 0 bases respectively, with 19 bases between them. The CDR3 has 17 residues. CDR1 and CDR2 from the germline V gene are LNHNV and YYDKDF (reference sequence). CDR3 sequence (DNA): TGTGCCACCAGCGGCCCAACGCAGGTAGGGGTGAACACTGAAGCTTTCTTT. Protein product: CATSGPTQVGVNTEAFF.

The chain recombines TRBV9 with TRBJ2-3; the D gene is possibly TRBD2 (6 bases). Trimming removed 4 bases at V and 4 bases at J, with 19 bases between. The CDR3 spans 16 residues. Germline lookup yields CDR1 SGDLS and CDR2 YYNGEE. The CDR3 sequence is CASSPPSASGADTQYF. The CDR3 coding sequence is TGTGCCAGCAGCCCACCTAGCGCCTCTGGGGCAGATACGCAGTATTTT.

The chain carries TRBV9 and TRBJ2-1; tentative D call: TRBD2 (6 bases). Trimming stripped 1 base from V and 0 bases from J, with 11 bases between. Germline CDR1 and CDR2: SGDLS and YYNGEE. The CDR3 length is 16 residues. CDR3 loop: CASSVQDGSSYNEQFF. CDR3 bases: TGTGCCAGCAGCGTACAAGACGGGAGCTCCTACAATGAGCAGTTCTTC. The whole variable domain, remainder taken from reference TRBV9 and TRBJ2-1, is DSGVTQTPKHLITATGQRVTLRCSPRSGDLSVYWYQQSLDQGLQFLIQYYNGEERAKGNILERFSAQQFPDLHSELNLSSLELGDSALYFCASSVQDGSSYNEQFFGPGTRLTVL.

This clone was detected once. The chain joins TRBV5-1 to TRBJ2-1; D might be TRBD1 (6 bases). Trimming stripped 0 bases from V and 8 bases from J, with 15 bases between. From germline, CDR1 is SGHRS and CDR2 YFSETQ. This CDR3 is built from 15 residues. CDR3 DNA sequence: TGCGCCAGCAGCTTGGTAATAGGGGGTGGCGATGAGCAGTTCTTC. This gives the protein CASSLVIGGGDEQFF. The whole variable domain, remainder taken from reference TRBV5-1 and TRBJ2-1, is KAGVTQTPRYLIKTRGQQVTLSCSPISGHRSVSWYQQTPGQGLQFLFEYFSETQRNKGNFPGRFSGRQFSNSRSEMNVSTLELGDSALYLCASSLVIGGGDEQFFGPGTRLTVL.

The chain combines TRBV9 with TRBJ1-1; D uncertain. The CDR3 length is 17 residues. Looked up from germline, CDR1 is SGDLS and CDR2 is YYNGEE. The ends were cut back, 0 bases at V and 2 bases at J, with 17 bases in the middle. CDR3 region: CASSVGVNRVLNTEAFF. CDR3 bases: TGTGCCAGCAGCGTAGGGGTTAACCGGGTACTAAACACTGAAGCTTTCTTT.

The CDR3 here is CASSFTSPGGGGYTF. CDR3 sequence (DNA): TGTGCCAGCAGTTTCACTTCTCCGGGGGGCGGTGGCTACACCTTC. J is TRBJ1-2 and V is TRBV27; weak D call: TRBD1 (6 bases). This CDR3 contains 15 residues. Trimming took 3 bases from V and 7 from J, leaving 18 bases between them. From germline, CDR1 is MNHEY and CDR2 SMNVEV (reference sequence).

This clone came up a few times. V is TRBV2 and J is TRBJ1-2; the D gene is possibly TRBD1 (5 bases). The germline V and J ends were trimmed by 1 base and 4 bases, with 13 bases remaining between them. CDR1 SNHLY and CDR2 FYNNEI come from the germline V gene. The CDR3 consists of 15 residues. This chain's CDR3 is CASSEGTTVVYGYTF. CDR3 DNA sequence: TGTGCCAGCAGTGAAGGGACAACGGTCGTCTATGGCTACACCTTC.

The J gene is TRBJ2-3, the V gene TRBV5-5; 11 bases align to TRBD1. The CDR3 extends over 15 amino acids. Germline V CDR1 and CDR2: SGHKS, YYEKEE (reference sequence). V trimming: 6 bases; J trimming: 3 bases; junction bases outside the gene matches: 6. CDR3 nucleotides: TGTGCCAGCATCCTCGGGACAGGGGGAACAGATACGCAGTATTTT. It specifies CASILGTGGTDTQYF.

V gene TRBV5-6 combines with J gene TRBJ1-4; 9 bases align to TRBD1. V dropped 4 bases and J dropped 7; count of bases not matched to a gene: 8. Per the germline V gene, CDR1 is SGHDT and CDR2 is YYEEEE. This CDR3 is 15 amino acids long. Here the CDR3 DNA reads TGTGCCAGCAGCCCCGGGACAGGGCTGGGTGAAAAACTGTTTTTT. It codes for CASSPGTGLGEKLFF.